The T cell receptor beta chain described here comes from a study of CD8 T cells in ankylosing spondylitis. Whole-study results and caveats: Peripheral blood samples showed relatively rare disease-linked clones, and these clones were CD8+. Significant enrichment of disease-linked clones was reported in matched ankylosing spondylitis synovial fluid. What seemed typical of ankylosing spondylitis blood was a TCR beta motif built from roughly eight highly homologous variants.

TCRdb reprocessed the 5' RACE reads via MiXCR and lists one record per CDR3 protein. The sample records 220,000 or so distinct CDR3 sequences, 18% being singletons. Losses at the gene ends were 2 bases for V and 7 bases for J; bases not matched to a gene: 8. CDR1 is LGHNA and CDR2 is YSLEER in the germline V gene. The CDR3 consists of 15 residues. With respect to this clonotype: The antigen is undetermined.

Sequenced sample: blood, either unsorted or a sorted T cell fraction (not recorded which). The receptor was derived from a male donor with ankylosing spondylitis. This chain connects TRBV4-3 to TRBJ2-1, with TRBD2 identical over 7 bases. Here the CDR3 DNA reads TGCGCCAGCAGCCAATGGCGGGAGTCGTTAAATGAGCAGTTCTTC. This encodes CASSQWRESLNEQFF.